This T cell receptor beta chain was identified in a study of blood T cells in healthy people across ages. A sample-barcoded 5' primer and a J-beta primer mix were used in a second PCR of roughly 7 to 11 cycles. TCRdb reprocessed the 5' RACE reads via MiXCR and lists one record per CDR3 protein. Here the sample spans about 1,600,000 distinct CDR3 sequences, roughly 40% being singletons. CDR1 is SNHLY, CDR2 FYNNEI, per germline. The CDR3 totals 15 residues. The clonotype comes from a woman between 18 and 29 years old in good health. This sequence joins TRBV2 and TRBJ2-5, with TRBD2 matching 9 bases. The assigned J gene may be wrong: the sequence end matches TRBJ2-7 better. The sequencing sample was made of blood. CDR3 amino acids: CASSRTSEPSSEQYF. CDR3 nucleotides: TGTGCCAGCAGTAGGACTAGCGAGCCTTCCAGCGAGCAGTACTTC.